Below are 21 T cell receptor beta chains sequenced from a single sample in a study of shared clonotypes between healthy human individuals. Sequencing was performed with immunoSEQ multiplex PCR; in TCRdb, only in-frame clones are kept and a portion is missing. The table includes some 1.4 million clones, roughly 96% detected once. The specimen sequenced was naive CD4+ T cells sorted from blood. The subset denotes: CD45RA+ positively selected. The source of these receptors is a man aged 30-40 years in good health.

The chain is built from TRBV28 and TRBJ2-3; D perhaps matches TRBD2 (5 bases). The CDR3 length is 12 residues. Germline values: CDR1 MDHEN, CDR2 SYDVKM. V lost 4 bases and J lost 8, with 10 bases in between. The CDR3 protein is CASSSRTGTQYF. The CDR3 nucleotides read TGTGCCAGCAGTTCCCGGACTGGTACGCAGTATTTT.

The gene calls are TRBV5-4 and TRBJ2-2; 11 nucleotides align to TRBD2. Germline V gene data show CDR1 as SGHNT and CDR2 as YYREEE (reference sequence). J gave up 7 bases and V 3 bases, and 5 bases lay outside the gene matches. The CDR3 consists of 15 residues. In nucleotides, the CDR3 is TGTGCCAGCAGCTCGCTAGCGGGAGGTCGCGGGGAGCTGTTTTTT. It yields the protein CASSSLAGGRGELFF.

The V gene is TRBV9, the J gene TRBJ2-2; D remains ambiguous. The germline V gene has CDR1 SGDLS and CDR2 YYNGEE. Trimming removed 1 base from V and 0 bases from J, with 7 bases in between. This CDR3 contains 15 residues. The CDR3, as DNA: TGTGCCAGCAGCGTATCACTGACGAACACCGGGGAGCTGTTTTTT. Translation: CASSVSLTNTGELFF.

This CDR3 is CASSLIGPIGSSEQFF. DNA of the CDR3: TGTGCCAGCAGCCTCATAGGACCAATCGGATCATCTGAGCAGTTCTTC. The chain couples TRBV7-3 to TRBJ2-1; D is unresolved. The CDR3 is 16 residues long. Trimming removed 5 bases at V and 9 bases at J, with 23 bases between. The germline V gene encodes CDR1 SGHTA and CDR2 FQGTGA.

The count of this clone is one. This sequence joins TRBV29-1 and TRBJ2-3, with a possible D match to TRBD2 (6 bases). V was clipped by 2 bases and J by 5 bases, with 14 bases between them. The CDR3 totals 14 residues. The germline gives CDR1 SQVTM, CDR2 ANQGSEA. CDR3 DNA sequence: TGCAGCGTTGAAATCGGGGAGGCGGGAGATACGCAGTATTTT. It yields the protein CSVEIGEAGDTQYF.

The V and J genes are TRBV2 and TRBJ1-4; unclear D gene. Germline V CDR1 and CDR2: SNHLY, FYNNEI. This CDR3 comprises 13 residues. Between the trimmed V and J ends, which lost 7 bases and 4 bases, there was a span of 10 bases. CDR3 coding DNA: TGTGCCAGCATGCGGCAGATTAATGAAAAACTGTTTTTT. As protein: CASMRQINEKLFF.

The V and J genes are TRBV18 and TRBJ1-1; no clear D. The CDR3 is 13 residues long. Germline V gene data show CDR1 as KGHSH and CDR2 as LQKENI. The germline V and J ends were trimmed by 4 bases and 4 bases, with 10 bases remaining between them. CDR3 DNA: TGTGCCAGCTCACAAACCGGGATCACTGAAGCTTTCTTT. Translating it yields CASSQTGITEAFF.

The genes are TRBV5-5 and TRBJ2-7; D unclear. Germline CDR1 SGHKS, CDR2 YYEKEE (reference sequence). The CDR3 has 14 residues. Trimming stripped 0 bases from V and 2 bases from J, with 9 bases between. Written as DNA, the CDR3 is TGTGCCAGCAGCTTGGTTGGTTCCACCTACGAGCAGTACTTC. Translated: CASSLVGSTYEQYF.

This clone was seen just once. The CDR3 coding sequence is TGCGCCAGCAGCCTAGGACTAGCGGGAGGGTCGGGAGTGACAGATACGCAGTATTTT. The encoded protein is CASSLGLAGGSGVTDTQYF. The rearrangement uses TRBV4-3 and TRBJ2-3; 15 nucleotides agree with TRBD2. With 4 bases clipped from V and 3 bases from J, the junction kept 11 bases outside the gene matches. CDR1 and CDR2 from the germline V gene are LGHNA and YSLEER. This CDR3 has 19 amino acids.

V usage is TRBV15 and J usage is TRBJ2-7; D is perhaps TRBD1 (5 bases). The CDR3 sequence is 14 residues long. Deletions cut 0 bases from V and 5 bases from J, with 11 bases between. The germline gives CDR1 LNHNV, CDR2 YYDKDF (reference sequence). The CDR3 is CATSRDNVGHEQYF. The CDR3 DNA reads TGTGCCACCAGCAGAGATAACGTGGGGCACGAGCAGTACTTC.

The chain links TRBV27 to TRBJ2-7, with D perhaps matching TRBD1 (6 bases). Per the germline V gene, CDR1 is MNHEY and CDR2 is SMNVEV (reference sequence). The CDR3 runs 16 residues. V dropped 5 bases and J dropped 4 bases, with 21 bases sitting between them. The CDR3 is CASSRPQGFSPYEQYF. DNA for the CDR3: TGTGCCAGCAGTCGCCCACAGGGTTTTTCCCCTTACGAGCAGTACTTC.

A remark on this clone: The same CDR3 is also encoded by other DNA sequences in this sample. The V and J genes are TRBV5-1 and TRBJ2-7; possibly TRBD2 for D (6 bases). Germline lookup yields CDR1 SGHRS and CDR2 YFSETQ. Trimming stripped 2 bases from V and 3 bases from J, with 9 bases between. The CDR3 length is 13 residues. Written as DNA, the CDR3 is TGCGCCAGCAGCTTAGAAGCGGGCTACGAGCAGTACTTC. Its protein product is CASSLEAGYEQYF.

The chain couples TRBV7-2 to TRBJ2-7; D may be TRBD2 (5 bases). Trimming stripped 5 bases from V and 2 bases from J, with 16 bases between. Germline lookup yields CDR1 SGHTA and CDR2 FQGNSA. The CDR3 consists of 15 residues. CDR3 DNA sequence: TGTGCCAGCAGCCCCGCCCGCCAGAGGGCCTACGAGCAGTACTTC. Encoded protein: CASSPARQRAYEQYF.

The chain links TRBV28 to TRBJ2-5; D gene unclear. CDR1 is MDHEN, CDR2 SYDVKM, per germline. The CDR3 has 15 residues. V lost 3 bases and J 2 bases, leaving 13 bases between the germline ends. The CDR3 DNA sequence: TGTGCCAGCAGTTTGGGTGGGGTCGGGCAAGAGACCCAGTACTTC. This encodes CASSLGGVGQETQYF.

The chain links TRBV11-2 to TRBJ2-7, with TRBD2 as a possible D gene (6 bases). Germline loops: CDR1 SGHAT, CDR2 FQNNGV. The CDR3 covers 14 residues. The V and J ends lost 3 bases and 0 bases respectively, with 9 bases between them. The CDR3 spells CASSFTGLSYEQYF. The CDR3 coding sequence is TGTGCCAGCAGCTTTACGGGACTCTCCTACGAGCAGTACTTC.

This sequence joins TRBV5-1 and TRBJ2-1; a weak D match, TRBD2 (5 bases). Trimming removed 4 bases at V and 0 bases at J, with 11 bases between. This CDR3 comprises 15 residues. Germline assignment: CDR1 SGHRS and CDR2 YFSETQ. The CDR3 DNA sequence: TGCGCCAGCAGCATGAAGCGGAGCTCCTACAATGAGCAGTTCTTC. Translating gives CASSMKRSSYNEQFF.

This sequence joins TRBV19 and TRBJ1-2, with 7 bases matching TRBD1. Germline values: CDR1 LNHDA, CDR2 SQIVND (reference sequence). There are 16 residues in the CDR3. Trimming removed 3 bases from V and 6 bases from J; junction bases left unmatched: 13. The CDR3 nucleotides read TGTGCCAGTAGTATTCCCGGACAGGCGTGGGTGGATGGCTACACCTTC. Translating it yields CASSIPGQAWVDGYTF. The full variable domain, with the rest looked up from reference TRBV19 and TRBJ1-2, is DGGITQSPKYLFRKEGQNVTLSCEQNLNHDAMYWYRQDPGQGLRLIYYSQIVNDFQKGDIAEGYSVSREKKESFPLTVTSAQKNPTAFYLCASSIPGQAWVDGYTFGSGTRLTVV.

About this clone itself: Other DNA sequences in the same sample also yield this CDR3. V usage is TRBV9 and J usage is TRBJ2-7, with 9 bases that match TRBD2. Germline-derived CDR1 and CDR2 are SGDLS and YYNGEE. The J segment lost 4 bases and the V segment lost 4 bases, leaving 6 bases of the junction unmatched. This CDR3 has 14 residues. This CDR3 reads CASSLGLAGYEQYF. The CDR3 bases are TGTGCCAGCAGCCTGGGACTAGCCGGATACGAGCAGTACTTC.

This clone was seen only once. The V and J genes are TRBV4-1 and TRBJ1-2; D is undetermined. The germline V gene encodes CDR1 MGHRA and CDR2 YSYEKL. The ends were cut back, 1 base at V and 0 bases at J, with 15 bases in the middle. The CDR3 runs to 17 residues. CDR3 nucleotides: TGCGCCAGCAGCCAAGGGGTTTTCCAGGCTTCTAACTATGGCTACACCTTC. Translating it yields CASSQGVFQASNYGYTF.

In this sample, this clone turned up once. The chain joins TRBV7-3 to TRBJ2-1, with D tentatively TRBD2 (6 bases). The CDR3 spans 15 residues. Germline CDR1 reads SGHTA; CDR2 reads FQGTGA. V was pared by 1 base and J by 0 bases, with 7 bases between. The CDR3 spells CASSLMGGSYNEQFF. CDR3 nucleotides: TGTGCCAGCAGCTTAATGGGGGGCTCCTACAATGAGCAGTTCTTC.

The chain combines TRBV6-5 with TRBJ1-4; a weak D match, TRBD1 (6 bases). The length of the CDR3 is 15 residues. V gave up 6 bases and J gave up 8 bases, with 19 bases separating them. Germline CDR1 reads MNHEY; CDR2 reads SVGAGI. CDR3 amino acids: CASSAVRGRGEKLFF. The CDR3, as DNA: TGTGCCAGCAGCGCCGTCAGGGGAAGGGGCGAAAAACTGTTTTTT.